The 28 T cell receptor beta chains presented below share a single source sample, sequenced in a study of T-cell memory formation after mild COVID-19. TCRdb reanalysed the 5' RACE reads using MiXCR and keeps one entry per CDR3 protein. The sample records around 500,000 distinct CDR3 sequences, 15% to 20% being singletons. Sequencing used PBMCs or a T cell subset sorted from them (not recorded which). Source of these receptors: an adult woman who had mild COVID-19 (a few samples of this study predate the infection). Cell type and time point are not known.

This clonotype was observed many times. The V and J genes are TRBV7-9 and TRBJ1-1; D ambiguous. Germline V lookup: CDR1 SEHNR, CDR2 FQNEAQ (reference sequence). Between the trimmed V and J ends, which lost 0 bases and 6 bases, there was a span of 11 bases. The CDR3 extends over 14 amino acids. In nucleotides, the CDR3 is TGTGCCAGCAGCTTAGCAGGGATGGTGGCTGAAGCTTTCTTT. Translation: CASSLAGMVAEAFF.

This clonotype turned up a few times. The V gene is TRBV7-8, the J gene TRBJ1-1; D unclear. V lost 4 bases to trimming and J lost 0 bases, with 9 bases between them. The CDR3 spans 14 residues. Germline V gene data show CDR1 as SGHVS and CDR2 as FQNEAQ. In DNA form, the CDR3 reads TGTGCCAGCAGCTCGGGATATATGAACACTGAAGCTTTCTTT. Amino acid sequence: CASSSGYMNTEAFF.

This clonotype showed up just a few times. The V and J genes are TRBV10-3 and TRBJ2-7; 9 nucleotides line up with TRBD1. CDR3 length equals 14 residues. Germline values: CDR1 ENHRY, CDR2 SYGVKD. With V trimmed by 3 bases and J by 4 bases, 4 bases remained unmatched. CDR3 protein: CAISEVDRGYEQYF. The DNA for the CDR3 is TGTGCCATCAGTGAAGTGGACAGGGGTTACGAGCAGTACTTC.

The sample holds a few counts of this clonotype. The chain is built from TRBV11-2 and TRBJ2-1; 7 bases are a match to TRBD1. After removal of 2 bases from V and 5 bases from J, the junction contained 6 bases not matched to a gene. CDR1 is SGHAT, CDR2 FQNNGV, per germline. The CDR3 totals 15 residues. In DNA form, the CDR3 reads TGTGCCAGCAGCTTAAACCGGGACAGAGACAATGAGCAGTTCTTC. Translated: CASSLNRDRDNEQFF.

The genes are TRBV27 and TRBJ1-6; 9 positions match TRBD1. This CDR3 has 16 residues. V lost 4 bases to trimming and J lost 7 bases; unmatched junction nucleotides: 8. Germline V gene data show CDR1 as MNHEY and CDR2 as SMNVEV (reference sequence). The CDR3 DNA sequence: TGTGCCAGCAGTTCTGGACAGGGGTTGAGGAATTCACCCCTCCACTTT. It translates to CASSSGQGLRNSPLHF.

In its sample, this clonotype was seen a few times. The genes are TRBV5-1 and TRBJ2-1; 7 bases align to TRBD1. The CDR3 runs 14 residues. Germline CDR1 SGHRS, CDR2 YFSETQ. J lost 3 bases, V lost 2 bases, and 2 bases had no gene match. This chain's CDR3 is CASSFQGDYNEQFF. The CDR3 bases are TGCGCCAGCAGCTTTCAGGGGGACTACAATGAGCAGTTCTTC.

CDR3 DNA: TGTGCCAGCTCACCAATTAGCAATCAGCCCCAGCATTTT. This sequence encodes CASSPISNQPQHF. The chain has TRBV18 and TRBJ1-5; D unresolved. With 2 bases removed from V and 0 bases from J, the gap between germline ends came to 2 bases. Germline V CDR1 and CDR2: KGHSH, LQKENI. The CDR3 runs 13 residues.

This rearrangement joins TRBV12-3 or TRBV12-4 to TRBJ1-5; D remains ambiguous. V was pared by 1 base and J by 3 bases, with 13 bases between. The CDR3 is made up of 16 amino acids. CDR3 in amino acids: CASSLGVPIINQPQHF. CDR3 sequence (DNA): TGTGCCAGCAGTTTAGGGGTTCCCATAATCAATCAGCCCCAGCATTTT.

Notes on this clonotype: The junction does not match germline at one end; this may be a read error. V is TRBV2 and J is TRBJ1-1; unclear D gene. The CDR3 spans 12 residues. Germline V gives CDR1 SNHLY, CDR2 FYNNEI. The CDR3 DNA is TGTGCCAGCAGCGAAGGGCGCACTGAAGCTTTCTTT. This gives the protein CASSEGRTEAFF.

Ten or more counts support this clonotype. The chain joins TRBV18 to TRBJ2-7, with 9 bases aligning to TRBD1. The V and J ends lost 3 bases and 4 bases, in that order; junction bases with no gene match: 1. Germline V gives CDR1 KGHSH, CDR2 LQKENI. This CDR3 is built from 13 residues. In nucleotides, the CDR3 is TGTGCCAGCTCACCCGGGACAGGGTACGAGCAGTACTTC. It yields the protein CASSPGTGYEQYF.

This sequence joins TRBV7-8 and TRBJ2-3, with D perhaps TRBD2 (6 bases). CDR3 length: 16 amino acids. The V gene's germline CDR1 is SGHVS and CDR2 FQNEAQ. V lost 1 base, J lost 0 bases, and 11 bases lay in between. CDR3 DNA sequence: TGTGCCAGCAGCTTAGGCGCGGGGTTTAGCACAGATACGCAGTATTTT. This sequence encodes CASSLGAGFSTDTQYF.

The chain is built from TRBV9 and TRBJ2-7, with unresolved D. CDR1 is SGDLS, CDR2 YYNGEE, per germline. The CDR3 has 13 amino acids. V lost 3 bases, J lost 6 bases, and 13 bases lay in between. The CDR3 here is CASSGVSLSEQYF. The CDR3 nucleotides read TGTGCCAGCAGCGGGGTATCGTTGAGCGAGCAGTACTTC.

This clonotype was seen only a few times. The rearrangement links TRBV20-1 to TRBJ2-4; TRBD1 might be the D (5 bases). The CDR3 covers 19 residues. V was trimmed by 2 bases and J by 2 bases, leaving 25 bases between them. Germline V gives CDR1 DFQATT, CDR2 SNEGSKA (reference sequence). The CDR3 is CSARSNLDRLLLTKNIQYF. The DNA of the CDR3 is TGCAGTGCTAGATCGAATTTAGACAGACTCTTACTGACCAAAAACATTCAGTACTTC.

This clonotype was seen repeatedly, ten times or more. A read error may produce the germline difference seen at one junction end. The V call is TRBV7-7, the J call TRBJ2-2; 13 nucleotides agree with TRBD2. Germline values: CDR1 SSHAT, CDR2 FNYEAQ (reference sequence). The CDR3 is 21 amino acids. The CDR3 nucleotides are TGTGCTAGCAGCTCCTTCCTAGCGGGACTAGCGGGACCCGCGAACACCGGGGAGCTGTTTTTT. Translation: CASSSFLAGLAGPANTGELFF. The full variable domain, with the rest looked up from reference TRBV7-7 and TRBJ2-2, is GAGVSQSPRYKVTKRGQDVTLRCDPISSHATLYWYQQALGQGPEFLTYFNYEAQPDKSGLPSDRFSAERPEGSISTLTIQRTEQRDSAMYRCASSSFLAGLAGPANTGELFFGEGSRLTVL.

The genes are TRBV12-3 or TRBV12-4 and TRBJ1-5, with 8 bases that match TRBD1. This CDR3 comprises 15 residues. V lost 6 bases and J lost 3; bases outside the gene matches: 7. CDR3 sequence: CASSSRTGFNQPQHF. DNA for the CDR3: TGTGCCAGCAGCAGTAGGACAGGGTTCAATCAGCCCCAGCATTTT.

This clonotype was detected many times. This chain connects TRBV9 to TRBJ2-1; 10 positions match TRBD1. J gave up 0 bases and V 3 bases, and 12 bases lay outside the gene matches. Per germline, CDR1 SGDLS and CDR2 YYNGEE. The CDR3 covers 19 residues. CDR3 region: CASSDRDRGPQGSYNEQFF. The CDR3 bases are TGTGCCAGCAGCGACCGGGACAGGGGCCCCCAAGGCTCCTACAATGAGCAGTTCTTC.

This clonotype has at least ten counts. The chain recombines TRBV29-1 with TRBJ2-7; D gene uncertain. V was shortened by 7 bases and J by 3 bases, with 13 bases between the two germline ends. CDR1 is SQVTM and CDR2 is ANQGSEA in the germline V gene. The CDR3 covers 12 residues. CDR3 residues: CSAEQSNYEQYF. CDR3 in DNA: TGCAGCGCCGAGCAGAGCAACTACGAGCAGTACTTC.

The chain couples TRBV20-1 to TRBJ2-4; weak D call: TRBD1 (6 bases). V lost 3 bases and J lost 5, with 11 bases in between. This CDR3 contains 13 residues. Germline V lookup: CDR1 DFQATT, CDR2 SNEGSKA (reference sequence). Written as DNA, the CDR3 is TGCAGTGCTAGTCCAGGGGCAGAAAACATTCAGTACTTC. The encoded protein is CSASPGAENIQYF.

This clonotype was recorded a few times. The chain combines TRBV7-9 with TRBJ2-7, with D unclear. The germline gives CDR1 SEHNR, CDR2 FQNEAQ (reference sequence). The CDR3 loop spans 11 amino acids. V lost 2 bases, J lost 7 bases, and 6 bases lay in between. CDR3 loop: CASSLPPEQYF. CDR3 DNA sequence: TGTGCCAGCAGCTTACCTCCGGAGCAGTACTTC.

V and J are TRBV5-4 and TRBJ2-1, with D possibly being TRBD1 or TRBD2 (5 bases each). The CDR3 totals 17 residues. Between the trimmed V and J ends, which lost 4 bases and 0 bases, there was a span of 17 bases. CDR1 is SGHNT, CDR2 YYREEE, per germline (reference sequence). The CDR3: CASSEGLLRTSYNEQFF. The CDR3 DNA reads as TGTGCCAGCAGCGAGGGGCTCCTCAGGACCTCCTACAATGAGCAGTTCTTC.

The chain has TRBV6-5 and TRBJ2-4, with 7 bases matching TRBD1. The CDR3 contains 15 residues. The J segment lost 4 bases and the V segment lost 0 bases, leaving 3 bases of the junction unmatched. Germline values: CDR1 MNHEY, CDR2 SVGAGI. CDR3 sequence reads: CASSYSHRGKNIQYF. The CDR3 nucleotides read TGTGCCAGCAGTTACTCGCACAGGGGTAAAAACATTCAGTACTTC.

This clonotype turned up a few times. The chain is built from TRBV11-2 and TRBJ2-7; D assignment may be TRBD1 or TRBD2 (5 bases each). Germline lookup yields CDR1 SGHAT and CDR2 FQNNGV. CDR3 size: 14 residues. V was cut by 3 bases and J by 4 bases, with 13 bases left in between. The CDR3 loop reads CASSLEPGLYEQYF. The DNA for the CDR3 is TGTGCCAGCAGCTTGGAGCCGGGGCTTTACGAGCAGTACTTC.

CDR3 DNA: TGTGCCAGCAGCACCAGCCACAGGGGGCCGATTGAAAAACTGTTTTTT. Residues: CASSTSHRGPIEKLFF. The rearrangement joins TRBV7-8 to TRBJ1-4; 9 positions agree with TRBD1. The CDR3 is 16 amino acids. V lost 5 bases and J lost 7; bases outside the gene matches: 11. From germline, CDR1 is SGHVS and CDR2 FQNEAQ. Looking up the rest from reference TRBV7-8 and TRBJ1-4 gives the full variable domain: GAGVSQSPRYKVAKRGQDVALRCDPISGHVSLFWYQQALGQGPEFLTYFQNEAQLDKSGLPSDRFFAERPEGSVSTLKIQRTQQEDSAVYLCASSTSHRGPIEKLFFGSGTQLSVL.

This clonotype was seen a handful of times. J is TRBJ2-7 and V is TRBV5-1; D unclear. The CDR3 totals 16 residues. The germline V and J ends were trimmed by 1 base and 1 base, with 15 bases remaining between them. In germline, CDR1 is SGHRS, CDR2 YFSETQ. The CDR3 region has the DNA TGCGCCAGCAGCTTGAAGAAGTCAACGATATCCTACGAGCAGTACTTC. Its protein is CASSLKKSTISYEQYF.

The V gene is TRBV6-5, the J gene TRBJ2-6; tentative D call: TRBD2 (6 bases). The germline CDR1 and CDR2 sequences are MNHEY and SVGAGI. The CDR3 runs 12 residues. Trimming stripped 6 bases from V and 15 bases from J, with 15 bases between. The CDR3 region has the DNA TGTGCCAGCAGCCGCTCTGGGCGGGGCCTGACTTTC. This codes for CASSRSGRGLTF.

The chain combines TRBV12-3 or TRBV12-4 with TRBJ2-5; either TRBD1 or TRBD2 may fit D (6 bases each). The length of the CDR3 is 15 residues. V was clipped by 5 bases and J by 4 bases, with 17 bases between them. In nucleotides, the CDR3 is TGTGCCAGCAGTGACCGGGCGGGACACGGAGAGACCCAGTACTTC. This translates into CASSDRAGHGETQYF.

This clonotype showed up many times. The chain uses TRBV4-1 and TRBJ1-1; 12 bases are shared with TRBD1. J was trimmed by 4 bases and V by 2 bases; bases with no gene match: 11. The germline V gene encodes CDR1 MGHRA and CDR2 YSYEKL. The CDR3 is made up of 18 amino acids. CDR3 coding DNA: TGCGCCAGCAGCCAATACTCCGGGACAGGGGGCCTGAGCACTGAAGCTTTCTTT. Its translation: CASSQYSGTGGLSTEAFF.

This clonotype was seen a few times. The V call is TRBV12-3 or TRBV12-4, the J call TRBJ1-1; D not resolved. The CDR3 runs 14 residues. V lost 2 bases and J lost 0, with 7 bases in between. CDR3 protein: CASSLIGLNTEAFF. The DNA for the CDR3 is TGTGCCAGCAGTTTAATCGGATTGAACACTGAAGCTTTCTTT.